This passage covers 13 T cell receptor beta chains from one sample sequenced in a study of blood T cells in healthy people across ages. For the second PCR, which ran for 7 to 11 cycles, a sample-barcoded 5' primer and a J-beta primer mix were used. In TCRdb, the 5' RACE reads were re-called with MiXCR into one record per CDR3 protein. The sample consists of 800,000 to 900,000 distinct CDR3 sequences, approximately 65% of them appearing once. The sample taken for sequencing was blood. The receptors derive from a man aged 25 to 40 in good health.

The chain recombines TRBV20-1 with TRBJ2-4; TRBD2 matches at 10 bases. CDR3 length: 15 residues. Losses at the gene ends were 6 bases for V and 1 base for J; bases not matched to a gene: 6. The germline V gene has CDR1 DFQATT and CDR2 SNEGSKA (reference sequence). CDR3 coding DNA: TGCAGTGCGGGCCCTAGCGGGGGTGCCAAAAACATTCAGTACTTC. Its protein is CSAGPSGGAKNIQYF.

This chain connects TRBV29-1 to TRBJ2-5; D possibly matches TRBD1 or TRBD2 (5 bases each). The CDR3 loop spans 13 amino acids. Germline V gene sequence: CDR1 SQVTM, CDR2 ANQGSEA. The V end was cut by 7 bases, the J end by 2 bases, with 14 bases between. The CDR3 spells CSATGTVQETQYF. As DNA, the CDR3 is TGCAGCGCAACTGGGACGGTTCAAGAGACCCAGTACTTC.

The CDR3 DNA reads as TGTGCCAGCAGTAAACCGGGACTCGGAACCGGGGAGCTGTTTTTT. Its translation is CASSKPGLGTGELFF. V usage is TRBV6-2 or TRBV6-3 and J usage is TRBJ2-2; tentatively, D is TRBD2 (6 bases). Germline CDR1 and CDR2: MNHEY and SVGEGT. Deletions cut 5 bases from V and 5 bases from J, with 15 bases between. This CDR3 spans 15 amino acids.

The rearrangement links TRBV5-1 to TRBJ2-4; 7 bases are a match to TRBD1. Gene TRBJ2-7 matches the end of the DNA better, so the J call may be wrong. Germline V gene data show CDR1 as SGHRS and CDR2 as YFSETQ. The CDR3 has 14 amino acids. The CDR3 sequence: CASSTRDSRYEQYF. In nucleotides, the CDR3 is TGCGCCAGCAGCACTAGGGACAGCCGCTACGAGCAGTACTTC.

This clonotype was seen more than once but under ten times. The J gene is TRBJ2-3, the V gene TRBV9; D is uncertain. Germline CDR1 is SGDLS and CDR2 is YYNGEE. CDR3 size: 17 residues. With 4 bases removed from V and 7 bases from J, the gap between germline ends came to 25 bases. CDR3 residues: CASSPHSGARYEYTQYF. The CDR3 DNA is TGTGCCAGCAGCCCTCATTCCGGAGCCCGATATGAATATACGCAGTATTTT.

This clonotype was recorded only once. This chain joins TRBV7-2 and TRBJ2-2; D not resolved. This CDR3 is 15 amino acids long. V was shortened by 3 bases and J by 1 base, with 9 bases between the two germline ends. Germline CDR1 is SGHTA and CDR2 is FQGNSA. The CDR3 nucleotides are TGTGCCAGCAGCTTTTGGACGAGGAACACCGGGGAGCTGTTTTTT. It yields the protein CASSFWTRNTGELFF.

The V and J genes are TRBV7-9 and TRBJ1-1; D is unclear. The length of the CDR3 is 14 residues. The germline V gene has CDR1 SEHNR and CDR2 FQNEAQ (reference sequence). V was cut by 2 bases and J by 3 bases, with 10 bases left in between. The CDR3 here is CASSLYPPDTEAFF. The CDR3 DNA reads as TGTGCCAGCAGCTTATATCCCCCCGACACTGAAGCTTTCTTT.

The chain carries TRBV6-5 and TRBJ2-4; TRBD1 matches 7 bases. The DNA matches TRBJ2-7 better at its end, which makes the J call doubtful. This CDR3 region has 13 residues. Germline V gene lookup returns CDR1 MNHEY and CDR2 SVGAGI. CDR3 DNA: TGTGCCACTAGTGTGACAGGGCAGTACGAGCAGTACTTC. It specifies CATSVTGQYEQYF.

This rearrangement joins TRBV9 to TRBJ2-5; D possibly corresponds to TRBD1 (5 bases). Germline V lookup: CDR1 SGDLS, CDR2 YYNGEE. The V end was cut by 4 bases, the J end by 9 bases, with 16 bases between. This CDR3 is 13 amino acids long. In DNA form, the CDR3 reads TGTGCCAGCAGCTTTCAGGGAAAGAGTGCCCAGTACTTC. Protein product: CASSFQGKSAQYF.

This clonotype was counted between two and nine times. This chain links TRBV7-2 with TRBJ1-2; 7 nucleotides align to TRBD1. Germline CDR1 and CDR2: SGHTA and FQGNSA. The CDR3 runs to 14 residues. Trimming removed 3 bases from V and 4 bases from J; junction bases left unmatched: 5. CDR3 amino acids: CASSFDRVGYGYTF. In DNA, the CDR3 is TGTGCCAGCAGCTTCGACAGGGTTGGCTATGGCTACACCTTC. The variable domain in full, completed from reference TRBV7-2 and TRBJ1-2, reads GAGVSQSPSNKVTEKGKDVELRCDPISGHTALYWYRQSLGQGLEFLIYFQGNSAPDKSGLPSDRFSAERTGGSVSTLTIQRTQQEDSAVYLCASSFDRVGYGYTFGSGTRLTVV.

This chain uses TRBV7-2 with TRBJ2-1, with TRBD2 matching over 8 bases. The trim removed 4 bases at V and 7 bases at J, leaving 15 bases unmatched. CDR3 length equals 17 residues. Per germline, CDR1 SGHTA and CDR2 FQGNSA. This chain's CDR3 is CASSSAGGGGTLNEQFF. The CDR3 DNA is TGTGCCAGCAGCTCCGCCGGGGGGGGGGGGACGCTAAATGAGCAGTTCTTC.

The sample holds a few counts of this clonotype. The CDR3 DNA is TGTGCCAGCAGAAGGCCCGGGGGGGGGCTTAATGAGCAGTTCTTC. It yields the protein CASRRPGGGLNEQFF. The chain links TRBV7-2 to TRBJ2-1, with TRBD2 identical over 8 bases. CDR3 length equals 15 residues. The germline V gene has CDR1 SGHTA and CDR2 FQGNSA. V was clipped by 6 bases and J by 7 bases; unmatched bases: 11. Based on the CDR3 plus reference TRBV7-2 and TRBJ2-1, the full variable domain is GAGVSQSPSNKVTEKGKDVELRCDPISGHTALYWYRQSLGQGLEFLIYFQGNSAPDKSGLPSDRFSAERTGGSVSTLTIQRTQQEDSAVYLCASRRPGGGLNEQFFGPGTRLTVL.

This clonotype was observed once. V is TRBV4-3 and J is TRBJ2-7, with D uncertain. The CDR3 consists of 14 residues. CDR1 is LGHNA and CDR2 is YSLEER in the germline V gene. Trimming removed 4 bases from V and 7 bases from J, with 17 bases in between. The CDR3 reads CASSLVGPYNEQYF. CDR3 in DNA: TGCGCCAGCAGCCTAGTAGGGCCCTACAATGAGCAGTACTTC.